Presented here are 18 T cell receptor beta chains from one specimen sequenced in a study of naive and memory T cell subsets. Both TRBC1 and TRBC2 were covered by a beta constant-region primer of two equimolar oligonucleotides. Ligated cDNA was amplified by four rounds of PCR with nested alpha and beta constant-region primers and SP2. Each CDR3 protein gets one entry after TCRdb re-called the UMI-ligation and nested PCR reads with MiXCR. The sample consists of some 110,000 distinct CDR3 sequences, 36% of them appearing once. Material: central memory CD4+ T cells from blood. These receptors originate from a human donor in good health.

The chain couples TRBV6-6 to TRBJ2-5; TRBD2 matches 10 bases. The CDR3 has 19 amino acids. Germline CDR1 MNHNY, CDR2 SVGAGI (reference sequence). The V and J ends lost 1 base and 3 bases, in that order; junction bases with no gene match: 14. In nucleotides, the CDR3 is TGTGCCAGCAGTTACTGGAGCGGGAGGGCCTTGGCCATCGAAGAGACCCAGTACTTC. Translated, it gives CASSYWSGRALAIEETQYF.

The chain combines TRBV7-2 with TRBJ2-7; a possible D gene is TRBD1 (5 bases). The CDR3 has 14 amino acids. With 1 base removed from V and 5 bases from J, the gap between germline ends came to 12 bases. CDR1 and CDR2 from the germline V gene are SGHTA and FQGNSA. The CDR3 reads CASSLGGSRNEQYF. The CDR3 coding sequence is TGTGCCAGCAGCTTAGGGGGCTCAAGGAACGAGCAGTACTTC.

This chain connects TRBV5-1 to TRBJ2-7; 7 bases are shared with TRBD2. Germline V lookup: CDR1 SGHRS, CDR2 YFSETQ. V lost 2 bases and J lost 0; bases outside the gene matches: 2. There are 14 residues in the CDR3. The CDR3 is CASSFGRSSYEQYF. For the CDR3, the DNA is TGCGCCAGCAGCTTCGGGAGGAGCTCCTACGAGCAGTACTTC.

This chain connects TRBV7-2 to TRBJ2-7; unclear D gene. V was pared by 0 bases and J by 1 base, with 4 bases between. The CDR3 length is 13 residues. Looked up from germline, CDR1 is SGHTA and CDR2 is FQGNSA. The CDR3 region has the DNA TGTGCCAGCAGCTTAGCCAGGTCCTACGAGCAGTACTTC. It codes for CASSLARSYEQYF.

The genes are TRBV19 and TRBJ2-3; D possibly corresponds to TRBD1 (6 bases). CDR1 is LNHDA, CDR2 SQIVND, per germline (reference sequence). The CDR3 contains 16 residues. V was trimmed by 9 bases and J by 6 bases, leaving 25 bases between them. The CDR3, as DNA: TGTGCCAGCCGTAAAGGGTGGGCATACAGGGATGATACGCAGTATTTT. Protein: CASRKGWAYRDDTQYF.

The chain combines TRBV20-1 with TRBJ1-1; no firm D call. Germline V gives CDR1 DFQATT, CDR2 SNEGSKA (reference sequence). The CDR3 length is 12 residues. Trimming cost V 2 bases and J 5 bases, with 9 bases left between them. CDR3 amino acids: CSARRSRTEAFF. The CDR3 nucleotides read TGCAGTGCTAGAAGAAGTCGTACTGAAGCTTTCTTT.

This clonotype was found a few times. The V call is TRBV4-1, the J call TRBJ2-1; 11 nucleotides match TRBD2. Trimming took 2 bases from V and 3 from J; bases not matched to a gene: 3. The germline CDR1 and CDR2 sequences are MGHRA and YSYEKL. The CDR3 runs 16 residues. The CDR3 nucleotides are TGCGCCAGCAGCCAAACTCTAGCGGGAGGCTACAATGAGCAGTTCTTC. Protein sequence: CASSQTLAGGYNEQFF.

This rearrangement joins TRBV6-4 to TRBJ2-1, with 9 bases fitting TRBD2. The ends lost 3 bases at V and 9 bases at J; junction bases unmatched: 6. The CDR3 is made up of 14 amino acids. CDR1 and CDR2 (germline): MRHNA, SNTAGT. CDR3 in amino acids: CASSEAGGPGEQFF. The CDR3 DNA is TGTGCCAGCAGTGAGGCGGGAGGGCCTGGTGAGCAGTTCTTC.

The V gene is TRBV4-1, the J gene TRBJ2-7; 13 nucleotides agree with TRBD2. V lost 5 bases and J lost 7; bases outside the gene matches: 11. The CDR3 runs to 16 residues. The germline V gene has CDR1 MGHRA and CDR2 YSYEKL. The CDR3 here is CASSALGLAGFGEQYF. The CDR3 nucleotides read TGCGCCAGCAGCGCCCTGGGACTAGCGGGGTTCGGGGAGCAGTACTTC.

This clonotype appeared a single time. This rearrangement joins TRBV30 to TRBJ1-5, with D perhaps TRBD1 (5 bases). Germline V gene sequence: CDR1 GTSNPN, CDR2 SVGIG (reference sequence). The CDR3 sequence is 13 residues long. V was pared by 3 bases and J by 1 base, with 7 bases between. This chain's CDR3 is CAWRGQSNQPQHF. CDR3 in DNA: TGTGCCTGGAGAGGACAAAGCAATCAGCCCCAGCATTTT.

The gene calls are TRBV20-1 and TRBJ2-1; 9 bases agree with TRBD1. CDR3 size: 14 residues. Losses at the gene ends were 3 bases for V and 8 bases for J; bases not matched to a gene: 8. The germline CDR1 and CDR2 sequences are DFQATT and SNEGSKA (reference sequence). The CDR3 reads CSASLRDRGDEQFF. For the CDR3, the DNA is TGCAGTGCTAGTCTCCGAGACAGGGGGGATGAGCAGTTCTTC.

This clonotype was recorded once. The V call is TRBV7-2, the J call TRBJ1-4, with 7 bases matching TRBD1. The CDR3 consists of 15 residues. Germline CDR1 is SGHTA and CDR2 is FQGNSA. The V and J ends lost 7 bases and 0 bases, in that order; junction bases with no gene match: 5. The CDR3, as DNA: TGTGCCAGCACCCCCGACAGGGCAACTAATGAAAAACTGTTTTTT. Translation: CASTPDRATNEKLFF.

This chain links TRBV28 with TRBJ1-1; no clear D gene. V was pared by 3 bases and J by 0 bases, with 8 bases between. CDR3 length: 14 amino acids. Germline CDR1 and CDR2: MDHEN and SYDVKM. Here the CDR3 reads CASSFVSLNTEAFF. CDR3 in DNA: TGTGCCAGCAGTTTCGTCAGCTTGAACACTGAAGCTTTCTTT.

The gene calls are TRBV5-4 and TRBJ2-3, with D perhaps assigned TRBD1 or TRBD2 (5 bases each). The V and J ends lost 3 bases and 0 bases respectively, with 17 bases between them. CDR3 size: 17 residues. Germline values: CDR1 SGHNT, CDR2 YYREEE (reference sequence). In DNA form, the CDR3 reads TGTGCCAGCAGCTCTACGGGGCGGAGACCTAGCACAGATACGCAGTATTTT. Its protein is CASSSTGRRPSTDTQYF.

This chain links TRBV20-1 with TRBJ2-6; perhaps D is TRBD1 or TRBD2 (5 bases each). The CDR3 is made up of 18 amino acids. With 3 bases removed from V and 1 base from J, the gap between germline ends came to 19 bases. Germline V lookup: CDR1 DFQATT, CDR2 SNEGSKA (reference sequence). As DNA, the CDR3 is TGCAGTGCTAGCCTTCGAGGGGCGCCATCGTCTGGGGCCAACGTCCTGACTTTC. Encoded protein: CSASLRGAPSSGANVLTF.

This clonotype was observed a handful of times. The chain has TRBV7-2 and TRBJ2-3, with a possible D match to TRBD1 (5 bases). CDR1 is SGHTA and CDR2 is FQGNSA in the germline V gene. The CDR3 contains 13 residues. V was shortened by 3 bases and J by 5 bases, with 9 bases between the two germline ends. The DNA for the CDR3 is TGTGCCAGCAGCTTGACAGCTGGAGATACGCAGTATTTT. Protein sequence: CASSLTAGDTQYF. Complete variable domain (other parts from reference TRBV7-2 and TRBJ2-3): GAGVSQSPSNKVTEKGKDVELRCDPISGHTALYWYRQSLGQGLEFLIYFQGNSAPDKSGLPSDRFSAERTGGSVSTLTIQRTQQEDSAVYLCASSLTAGDTQYFGPGTRLTVL.

The DNA of the CDR3 is TGTGCCAGCCGAAAATCCATGAACACTGAAGCTTTCTTT. Protein sequence: CASRKSMNTEAFF. The V call is TRBV7-2, the J call TRBJ1-1; D call uncertain. The CDR3 consists of 13 residues. Germline V gene lookup returns CDR1 SGHTA and CDR2 FQGNSA. V was shortened by 8 bases and J by 0 bases, with 10 bases between the two germline ends.

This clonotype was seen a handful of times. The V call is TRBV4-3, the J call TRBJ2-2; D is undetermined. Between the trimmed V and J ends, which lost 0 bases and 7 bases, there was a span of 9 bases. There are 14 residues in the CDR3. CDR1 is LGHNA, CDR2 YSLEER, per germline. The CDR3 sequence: CASSQEYSDGELFF. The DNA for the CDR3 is TGCGCCAGCAGCCAAGAGTACAGCGACGGGGAGCTGTTTTTT.